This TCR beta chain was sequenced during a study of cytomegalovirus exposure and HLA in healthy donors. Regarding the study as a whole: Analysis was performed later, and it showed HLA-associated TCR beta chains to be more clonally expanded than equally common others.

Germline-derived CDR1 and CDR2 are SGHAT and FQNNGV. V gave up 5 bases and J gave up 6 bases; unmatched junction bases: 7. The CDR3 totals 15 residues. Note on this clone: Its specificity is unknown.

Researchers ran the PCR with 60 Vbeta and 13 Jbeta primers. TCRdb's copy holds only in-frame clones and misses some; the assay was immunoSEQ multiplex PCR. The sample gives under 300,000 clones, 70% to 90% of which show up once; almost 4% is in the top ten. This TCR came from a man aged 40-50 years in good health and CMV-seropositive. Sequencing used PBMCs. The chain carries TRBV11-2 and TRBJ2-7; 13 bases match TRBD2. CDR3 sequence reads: CASSVGTSGVLEQYF. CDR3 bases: TGTGCCAGCAGCGTCGGGACTAGCGGGGTCCTCGAGCAGTACTTC.